This passage covers 6 T cell receptor beta chains from one sample sequenced in a study of cytomegalovirus exposure and HLA in healthy donors. Researchers ran the PCR with 60 Vbeta and 13 Jbeta primers. The protocol was immunoSEQ multiplex PCR, while the TCRdb copy is restricted to in-frame clones and leaves out a portion. The sample consists of approximately 190,000 clones, 81% of them appearing once. The sequencing sample was made of PBMCs. The receptors stem from a man aged 45 to 65 in good health and CMV-seronegative.

The chain employs TRBV18 and TRBJ1-1; weak D call: TRBD1 (6 bases). CDR1 is KGHSH and CDR2 is LQKENI in the germline V gene. V shed 3 bases and J shed 7 bases, with 9 bases lying between them. CDR3 length equals 12 residues. Here the CDR3 reads CASSPVQGEAFF. The CDR3 DNA reads as TGTGCCAGCTCACCCGTACAGGGTGAAGCTTTCTTT.

The chain employs TRBV7-9 and TRBJ2-7; D might be TRBD1 (6 bases). Germline lookup yields CDR1 SEHNR and CDR2 FQNEAQ (reference sequence). The CDR3 consists of 12 residues. V lost 5 bases and J 5 bases, leaving 10 bases between the germline ends. CDR3 in DNA: TGTGCCAGCAGCACCCGACAGGACGAGCAGTACTTC. Translating it yields CASSTRQDEQYF.

The chain has TRBV7-2 and TRBJ2-3; TRBD1 agrees at 9 bases. The CDR3 is made up of 15 amino acids. V shed 1 base, J shed 6 bases, and the junction held 5 bases outside the gene matches. The germline CDR1 and CDR2 sequences are SGHTA and FQGNSA. The DNA for the CDR3 is TGTGCCAGCAGCTTAGGGGGACAGGGATACGATACGCAGTATTTT. This codes for CASSLGGQGYDTQYF. Filled out from reference TRBV7-2 and TRBJ2-3, the complete variable domain reads GAGVSQSPSNKVTEKGKDVELRCDPISGHTALYWYRQSLGQGLEFLIYFQGNSAPDKSGLPSDRFSAERTGGSVSTLTIQRTQQEDSAVYLCASSLGGQGYDTQYFGPGTRLTVL.

V gene TRBV5-3 combines with J gene TRBJ2-2; possibly TRBD1 for D (6 bases). TRBV5-3 is treated as an ORF (open reading frame) with a function not yet certain. CDR3 length equals 16 residues. Trimming removed 4 bases from V and 6 bases from J, with 19 bases in between. The CDR3 nucleotides are TGTGCCAGAAGCGATACCGGGACACCTTTGGCCGGGGAGCTGTTTTTT. Amino acids: CARSDTGTPLAGELFF.

J is TRBJ1-1 and V is TRBV9, with 9 positions matching TRBD1. Germline CDR1 is SGDLS and CDR2 is YYNGEE. This CDR3 contains 17 residues. V was pared by 0 bases and J by 0 bases, with 6 bases of the junction left unmatched. The CDR3 here is CASSVAPDRGLNTEAFF. The CDR3 region has the DNA TGTGCCAGCAGCGTAGCCCCGGACAGGGGCCTGAACACTGAAGCTTTCTTT.

This chain uses TRBV7-2 with TRBJ1-2; D gene uncertain. The CDR3 has 15 amino acids. V dropped 1 base and J dropped 5 bases, with 14 bases sitting between them. Germline CDR1 is SGHTA and CDR2 is FQGNSA. CDR3 bases: TGTGCCAGCAGCTTAGAGGAGAAAAACGTATATGGCTACACCTTC. Translating it yields CASSLEEKNVYGYTF.